The 21 T cell receptor beta chains below were found in one sample sequenced in a study of beta chain features in type 1 diabetes. Reverse transcription of all isolated RNA meant that expressed TCRB transcripts were sequenced. Produced via immunoSEQ multiplex PCR; TCRdb's table is partial and in-frame only. Here the sample spans approximately 140,000 clones, 9.5% to 10% being singletons. Sequencing was performed on central memory CD4+ T cells from blood. These receptors all stem from a woman aged 35 to 49 in good health.

The chain's CDR3 is CASSRGANEQFF. The CDR3 coding sequence is TGTGCCAGCAGCCGGGGGGCCAATGAGCAGTTCTTC. The chain recombines TRBV2 with TRBJ2-1, with D possibly TRBD2 on 7 matching bases. The V gene lost 6 bases and the J gene lost 6 bases, with 9 bases spanning the gap. CDR1 and CDR2 from the germline V gene are SNHLY and FYNNEI. The CDR3 is 12 residues long. Looking up the rest from reference TRBV2 and TRBJ2-1 gives the full variable domain: EPEVTQTPSHQVTQMGQEVILRCVPISNHLYFYWYRQILGQKVEFLVSFYNNEISEKSEIFDDQFSVERPDGSNFTLKIRSTKLEDSAMYFCASSRGANEQFFGPGTRLTVL.

This clone was recorded a few times. The chain joins TRBV29-1 to TRBJ2-5; 8 bases agree with TRBD1. Germline lookup yields CDR1 SQVTM and CDR2 ANQGSEA. The J segment lost 5 bases and the V segment lost 3 bases, leaving 5 bases of the junction unmatched. The CDR3 spans 13 residues. CDR3 coding DNA: TGCAGCGTTGAGACAGGGGCGGCGGAGACCCAGTACTTC. Translated, it gives CSVETGAAETQYF.

The rearrangement uses TRBV2 and TRBJ2-2; possibly TRBD2 for D (6 bases). Trimming stripped 5 bases from V and 1 base from J, with 11 bases between. CDR3 length: 15 amino acids. Germline values: CDR1 SNHLY, CDR2 FYNNEI. The CDR3 coding sequence is TGTGCCAGCAGTAAAACAGCGGGGAACACCGGGGAGCTGTTTTTT. This gives the protein CASSKTAGNTGELFF.

Written as DNA, the CDR3 is TGTGCCAGCAGTACAGGGGGGACTCGATTGATTTCGGATACGCAGTATTTT. Its translation is CASSTGGTRLISDTQYF. This chain uses TRBV7-2 with TRBJ2-3, with 8 bases matching TRBD1. CDR1 and CDR2 (germline): SGHTA, FQGNSA. The trim removed 6 bases at V and 6 bases at J, leaving 17 bases unmatched. The CDR3 length is 17 residues.

This rearrangement joins TRBV9 to TRBJ1-4; TRBD1 aligns across 7 bases. The CDR3 loop spans 15 amino acids. The junction had 7 bases not matched to a gene; V was cut back by 3 bases and J by 5 bases. Germline loops: CDR1 SGDLS, CDR2 YYNGEE. CDR3 in amino acids: CASSATGTENEKLFF. The CDR3 DNA reads TGTGCCAGCAGCGCCACCGGGACAGAGAATGAAAAACTGTTTTTT.

The chain couples TRBV7-2 to TRBJ2-3; TRBD1 matches at 8 bases. There are 13 residues in the CDR3. CDR1 and CDR2 from the germline V gene are SGHTA and FQGNSA. V trimming: 6 bases; J trimming: 6 bases; junction bases outside the gene matches: 5. CDR3 protein: CASRISGGDTQYF. In nucleotides, the CDR3 is TGTGCCAGCAGAATATCAGGGGGCGATACGCAGTATTTT.

The table lists this clone with a few counts. The CDR3 spells CASSQGGGSNQPQHF. The CDR3, as DNA: TGTGCCAGCAGCCAAGGGGGGGGCAGCAATCAGCCCCAGCATTTT. The chain uses TRBV14 and TRBJ1-5; tentatively, D is TRBD1 (6 bases). Germline values: CDR1 SGHDN, CDR2 FVKESK. The CDR3 covers 15 residues. Deletions cut 1 base from V and 1 base from J, with 8 bases between.

This chain uses TRBV6-5 with TRBJ1-1; no definite D call. Germline lookup yields CDR1 MNHEY and CDR2 SVGAGI. Trimming removed 0 bases from V and 5 bases from J, with 7 bases in between. CDR3 length equals 13 residues. The DNA of the CDR3 is TGTGCCAGCAGTTACTCCGGGAGGACTGAAGCTTTCTTT. As protein: CASSYSGRTEAFF.

The chain recombines TRBV28 with TRBJ1-3, with D tentatively TRBD1 (6 bases). Per the germline V gene, CDR1 is MDHEN and CDR2 is SYDVKM. Trimming shortened V by 6 bases and J by 10 bases, and 25 bases separated the two germline ends. CDR3 length equals 16 residues. CDR3 loop: CASSGPSGGRGITIYF. The DNA for the CDR3 is TGTGCCAGCAGCGGCCCTTCTGGAGGCAGGGGAATTACCATATATTTT.

This clone appeared a few times. The J gene is TRBJ2-2, the V gene TRBV5-1, with D maybe TRBD2 (5 bases). Per the germline V gene, CDR1 is SGHRS and CDR2 is YFSETQ. The CDR3 is 15 amino acids. V gave up 4 bases and J gave up 5 bases, with 15 bases separating them. CDR3 bases: TGCGCCAGCAGCATAAGAGGGCCCCCAACCGGGGAGCTGTTTTTT. Residues: CASSIRGPPTGELFF.

The rearrangement links TRBV6-6 to TRBJ2-1; 8 bases map to TRBD2. Germline V gene sequence: CDR1 MNHNY, CDR2 SVGAGI (reference sequence). This CDR3 region has 15 residues. J lost 4 bases, V lost 3 bases, and 5 bases had no gene match. CDR3 residues: CASSYLASGYNEQFF. As DNA, the CDR3 is TGTGCCAGCAGTTATTTGGCTAGCGGGTACAATGAGCAGTTCTTC.

This clone showed up many times. An end of the junction differs from the germline gene, which may be a read error. The chain is built from TRBV4-3 and TRBJ1-2, with 8 bases that match TRBD1. The germline gives CDR1 LGHNA, CDR2 YSLEER. This CDR3 comprises 15 residues. CDR3 nucleotides: TGCGCCAGCAGCCAAGGTCGGCAGGGGGCAGATGGCCACACCTTC. Protein sequence: CASSQGRQGADGHTF.

A few counts support this clone. The genes are TRBV9 and TRBJ1-2; D might be TRBD1 (5 bases). Germline values: CDR1 SGDLS, CDR2 YYNGEE. The CDR3 covers 16 residues. V was pared by 2 bases and J by 2 bases, with 16 bases between. The CDR3 DNA reads TGTGCCAGCAGCGTGGGGCATGCTGGGGCCAACTATGGCTACACCTTC. It specifies CASSVGHAGANYGYTF.

Only a few counts were recorded for this clone. Other DNA sequences in the same sample also yield this CDR3. The chain uses TRBV29-1 and TRBJ1-1; the D is unclear. Germline CDR1 is SQVTM and CDR2 is ANQGSEA. This CDR3 has 11 amino acids. V lost 3 bases and J lost 4, with 6 bases in between. The CDR3 loop reads CSVDIFTEAFF. The CDR3 region has the DNA TGCAGCGTTGATATCTTCACTGAAGCTTTCTTT.

This chain joins TRBV9 and TRBJ2-3; no reliable D call. With 0 bases removed from V and 1 base from J, the gap between germline ends came to 9 bases. From germline, CDR1 is SGDLS and CDR2 YYNGEE. This CDR3 has 15 amino acids. For the CDR3, the DNA is TGTGCCAGCAGCGTAGAGAACACCCGCACAGATACGCAGTATTTT. The encoded protein is CASSVENTRTDTQYF.

This chain links TRBV7-2 with TRBJ1-1; D is perhaps TRBD1 (6 bases). The CDR3 covers 16 residues. The ends were cut back, 6 bases at V and 0 bases at J, with 17 bases in the middle. Germline loops: CDR1 SGHTA, CDR2 FQGNSA. The CDR3 DNA follows: TGTGCCAGCAGGGGTAGATTGACAGGAATGAACACTGAAGCTTTCTTT. Protein sequence: CASRGRLTGMNTEAFF.

This CDR3 reads CASSPGQGIETQYF. Here the CDR3 DNA reads TGTGCCAGCTCACCAGGACAGGGGATAGAGACCCAGTACTTC. The gene calls are TRBV18 and TRBJ2-5; 9 bases are shared with TRBD1. The CDR3 spans 14 residues. Per the germline V gene, CDR1 is KGHSH and CDR2 is LQKENI. The ends lost 2 bases at V and 4 bases at J; junction bases unmatched: 2.

This clone was seen a handful of times. The rearrangement joins TRBV7-2 to TRBJ2-3; 8 bases are a match to TRBD1. Unmatched junction bases numbered 6, after V lost 4 bases and J lost 3 bases. The CDR3 length is 15 residues. CDR1 is SGHTA and CDR2 is FQGNSA in the germline V gene. The CDR3 reads CASSSQGVRTDTQYF. DNA for the CDR3: TGTGCCAGCAGCTCACAGGGGGTTCGGACAGATACGCAGTATTTT.

V and J are TRBV5-1 and TRBJ2-5, with 12 bases matching TRBD1. Trimming took 4 bases from V and 5 from J; bases not matched to a gene: 3. Germline lookup yields CDR1 SGHRS and CDR2 YFSETQ. The CDR3 consists of 14 residues. The CDR3 DNA reads TGCGCCAGCAGCACGGGACAGGGGGCTGAGACCCAGTACTTC. It encodes CASSTGQGAETQYF.

This clone was recorded at least ten times. The rearrangement links TRBV14 to TRBJ2-7; the D gene is possibly TRBD1 (5 bases). The CDR3 is 12 amino acids. Trimming left V 4 bases short and J 12 bases short, with 16 bases between. Germline V gene data show CDR1 as SGHDN and CDR2 as FVKESK. This CDR3 is CASSRQFSEAYF. Written as DNA, the CDR3 is TGTGCCAGCAGCCGACAGTTCTCCGAGGCGTACTTC.

The V and J genes are TRBV2 and TRBJ2-1; 11 bases fit TRBD2. Germline V lookup: CDR1 SNHLY, CDR2 FYNNEI. The CDR3 extends over 17 amino acids. Germline trimming cut 6 bases from V and 4 bases from J; bases unmatched to any gene: 11. Here the CDR3 reads CASRPSGGLAAYNEQFF. CDR3 DNA: TGTGCCAGCAGACCCTCCGGGGGACTAGCGGCGTACAATGAGCAGTTCTTC.